The TCR beta chain under discussion was sequenced for a study of cytomegalovirus exposure and HLA in healthy donors. General observations from the study: Most TCR sequences proved rare, with some public TCRs found in many donors. In vitro, a few CMV-associated chains proved specific for CMV antigens. From TCR beta sequences, most subjects' HLA-A and HLA-B alleles were reportedly predicted accurately.

PCR primers comprised 60 Vbeta and 13 Jbeta primers. Using immunoSEQ multiplex PCR, the repertoire was profiled, and TCRdb retains in-frame clones only, with some absent. The table records approximately 110,000 clones, roughly 73% of them present only once. The length of the CDR3 is 12 residues. Trimming took 5 bases from V and 4 from J, leaving 8 bases between them. Per germline, CDR1 MDHEN and CDR2 SYDVKM. Turning to this clone: Its antigen is still unknown.

The chain joins TRBV28 to TRBJ1-1, with D possibly being TRBD1 (6 bases). Source material: PBMCs. This clonotype originated in a woman in her twenties or thirties in good health and CMV-seronegative. DNA of the CDR3: TGTGCCAGCAGTCGGGGGGCCACTGAAGCTTTCTTT. It is translated as CASSRGATEAFF.